This T cell receptor beta chain was sequenced for a study of shared T cell receptors in the human thymus. Repertoires were generated with immunoSEQ multiplex PCR, while TCRdb's copy carries only in-frame clones and drops some. This repertoire shows 63,000 or so clones, about 95% found once; its top ten account for less than 0.04%. J gave up 6 bases and V 5 bases, and 5 bases lay outside the gene matches. CDR1 SGHTA and CDR2 FQGNSA come from the germline V gene. This CDR3 region has 15 residues. The source is a human donor. Source material: thymocytes. The V and J genes are TRBV7-2 and TRBJ2-1; 12 bases line up with TRBD2. CDR3 coding DNA: TGTGCCAGCAGCCTACTAGCGGGGGGCTTCAATGAGCAGTTCTTC. As protein: CASSLLAGGFNEQFF.